Listed here is a single T cell receptor (beta chain). This CDR3 comprises 16 residues. Germline lookup yields CDR1 LNHNV and CDR2 YYDKDF (reference sequence). After removal of 3 bases from V and 2 bases from J, the junction contained 5 bases not matched to a gene. The source of the sample is a study of cytomegalovirus exposure and HLA in healthy donors. PCR employed 60 Vbeta and 13 Jbeta primers. Measured with immunoSEQ multiplex PCR; TCRdb has only the in-frame clones, and not every one. The top ten clones hold around 9.1% of a sample with tens of thousands of clones, about 76% of them seen once. Sequenced input: PBMCs. This chain joins TRBV15 and TRBJ1-5, with TRBD1 matching 9 bases. This TCR derives from a man younger than 40 in good health and CMV-seropositive. This CDR3 reads CATSSRTGGRNQPQHF. In DNA, the CDR3 is TGTGCCACCAGCAGTCGAACAGGGGGCCGCAATCAGCCCCAGCATTTT.